Presented here are 10 T cell receptor beta chains from one specimen sequenced in a study of identical twins. TCRdb reanalysed the 5' RACE reads using MiXCR and keeps one entry per CDR3 protein. This table has some 560,000 distinct CDR3 sequences, more than 9% appearing once. These data also formed part of another study, on yellow fever vaccine responses in identical twins.

Specimen: PBMCs. The origin of the receptors is a woman aged 18-29 years in good health.

At least ten counts were recorded for this clonotype. This sequence joins TRBV29-1 and TRBJ2-1, with D perhaps assigned TRBD1 or TRBD2 (5 bases each). V was pared by 3 bases and J by 8 bases, with 8 bases between. Germline CDR1 reads SQVTM; CDR2 reads ANQGSEA. The CDR3 covers 11 residues. Here the CDR3 reads CSVDEGYEQFF. The CDR3 DNA reads TGCAGCGTTGATGAGGGGTATGAGCAGTTCTTC.

The chain joins TRBV29-1 to TRBJ1-1, with TRBD1 as a possible D gene (6 bases). The CDR3 is 13 amino acids. Trimming took 4 bases from V and 4 from J, leaving 13 bases between them. Per the germline V gene, CDR1 is SQVTM and CDR2 is ANQGSEA. The CDR3 sequence is CSVGGALSTEAFF. DNA of the CDR3: TGCAGCGTTGGGGGGGCGCTAAGCACTGAAGCTTTCTTT.

This clonotype was seen many times. The rearrangement uses TRBV28 and TRBJ2-4; unclear D gene. The CDR3 is made up of 13 amino acids. The V end was cut by 5 bases, the J end by 1 base, with 6 bases between. Germline lookup yields CDR1 MDHEN and CDR2 SYDVKM. The CDR3 reads CASSGLAKNIQYF. The CDR3 region has the DNA TGTGCCAGCAGTGGGCTGGCCAAAAACATTCAGTACTTC.

The chain combines TRBV28 with TRBJ2-7; TRBD1 is a possible D gene (6 bases). V lost 3 bases, J lost 0 bases, and 15 bases lay in between. This CDR3 comprises 16 residues. Looked up from germline, CDR1 is MDHEN and CDR2 is SYDVKM. For the CDR3, the DNA is TGTGCCAGCAGTTTGGGACACAAGGCCCCCTCCTACGAGCAGTACTTC. Protein sequence: CASSLGHKAPSYEQYF.

This chain uses TRBV20-1 with TRBJ2-1; TRBD1 aligns across 8 bases. Germline V gene lookup returns CDR1 DFQATT and CDR2 SNEGSKA (reference sequence). The CDR3 contains 14 residues. V lost 2 bases and J lost 9; bases outside the gene matches: 9. CDR3 protein: CSARRQGPGGEQFF. CDR3 bases: TGCAGTGCTAGAAGACAGGGGCCCGGGGGTGAGCAGTTCTTC.

The rearrangement uses TRBV20-1 and TRBJ2-7; D possibly matches TRBD1 or TRBD2 (5 bases each). V shed 0 bases and J shed 0 bases, with 12 bases lying between them. Germline assignment: CDR1 DFQATT and CDR2 SNEGSKA (reference sequence). This CDR3 comprises 15 residues. CDR3: CSARDLGAVSYEQYF. The CDR3 DNA follows: TGCAGTGCTAGAGATCTCGGGGCGGTCTCCTACGAGCAGTACTTC.

V is TRBV27 and J is TRBJ2-4, with 8 bases matching TRBD1. This CDR3 is built from 18 residues. The V segment lost 8 bases and the J segment 5 bases; nucleotides outside the gene matches: 20. Germline V gene lookup returns CDR1 MNHEY and CDR2 SMNVEV (reference sequence). CDR3 region: CASGNPGTGVTLENIQYF. The CDR3 DNA reads TGTGCCAGCGGAAACCCCGGGACAGGCGTAACTTTGGAAAACATTCAGTACTTC.

Ten or more counts support this clonotype. The V gene is TRBV20-1, the J gene TRBJ2-1; D may be TRBD2 (5 bases). The CDR3 spans 13 residues. Germline assignment: CDR1 DFQATT and CDR2 SNEGSKA (reference sequence). The V end was cut by 6 bases, the J end by 3 bases, with 12 bases between. CDR3: CSATPSSYNEQFF. As DNA, the CDR3 is TGCAGTGCCACCCCTAGCAGCTACAATGAGCAGTTCTTC.

This clonotype occurred a few times. The chain carries TRBV12-3 or TRBV12-4 and TRBJ2-5; 9 bases map to TRBD2. The junction had 11 bases not matched to a gene; V was cut back by 5 bases and J by 1 base. The CDR3 contains 17 residues. The CDR3 region is CASSPLGAGGIQETQYF. The CDR3 DNA sequence: TGTGCCAGCAGTCCCCTAGGGGCGGGAGGGATCCAAGAGACCCAGTACTTC.

This clonotype has only a few counts. The CDR3 loop reads CASSVLAGTNEQFF. The DNA of the CDR3 is TGTGCCAGCAGTGTCCTAGCGGGGACGAATGAGCAGTTCTTC. This chain connects TRBV2 to TRBJ2-1; 9 bases line up with TRBD2. There are 14 residues in the CDR3. Trimming removed 4 bases from V and 7 bases from J; junction bases left unmatched: 5. The V gene's germline CDR1 is SNHLY and CDR2 FYNNEI.